The TCR beta chain described here comes from a study of response to subunit inactivated influenza vaccine. Study-wide findings and caveats: Authors proposed each seasonal influenza vaccination draws in few new T cells.

This CDR3 is built from 16 residues. The V and J ends lost 0 bases and 6 bases, in that order; junction bases with no gene match: 2. TCRdb used MiXCR to reprocess the RT-PCR reads, holding one entry per CDR3 protein. The sample has under 750,000 distinct CDR3 sequences; 12% are singletons. Of note for this clonotype: No antigen is known for it.

Sequencing used PBMCs from blood, obtained on the day of vaccination. The chain carries TRBV12-3 or TRBV12-4 and TRBJ2-2; 12 nucleotides match TRBD2. The sequence was collected from a man aged 45-60 years who received an inactivated influenza vaccine. In DNA form, the CDR3 reads TGTGCCAGCAGTTTAGCCCTAGCGGGAGGGCCCGGGGAGCTGTTTTTT. It yields the protein CASSLALAGGPGELFF.